The 6 T cell receptor beta chains presented below share a single source sample, sequenced in a study of blood T cell repertoires in COVID-19. Generated by immunoSEQ multiplex PCR, the TCRdb table keeps only in-frame clones and is missing some. The table has around 120,000 clones, around 63% seen once. The specimen sequenced was peripheral blood. All receptors come from a woman aged 70-85 years with acute or convalescent COVID-19.

The chain is built from TRBV7-6 and TRBJ1-5, with D hard to call. CDR1 and CDR2 from the germline V gene are SGHVS and FNYEAQ. V gave up 1 base and J gave up 7 bases, with 11 bases separating them. The CDR3 is 14 amino acids. CDR3 region: CASSLGQFHQPQHF. The DNA of the CDR3 is TGTGCCAGCAGCTTAGGACAATTCCACCAGCCCCAGCATTTT.

The chain is built from TRBV12-1 and TRBJ2-7; TRBD2 is the table's D call and was not checked against the DNA. TRBV12-1 is an annotated pseudogene. This CDR3 has 15 amino acids. The CDR3 bases are TGTGCCAGCAGCTCTAGCGGGAGGGCCTCCTACGAGCAGTACTTC. This encodes CASSSSGRASYEQYF.

The chain recombines TRBV19 with TRBJ1-4, with a possible D match to TRBD1 (5 bases). The CDR3 length is 17 residues. The V gene's germline CDR1 is LNHDA and CDR2 SQIVND (reference sequence). The ends were cut back, 3 bases at V and 8 bases at J, with 22 bases in the middle. The CDR3 reads CASSISAARGSSEKLFF. In DNA form, the CDR3 reads TGTGCCAGTAGTATCTCAGCGGCGCGGGGGTCGAGCGAAAAACTGTTTTTT.

V usage is TRBV7-2 and J usage is TRBJ2-1; 9 nucleotides match TRBD2. CDR1 and CDR2 from the germline V gene are SGHTA and FQGNSA. J gave up 13 bases and V 6 bases, and 16 bases lay outside the gene matches. The CDR3 extends over 15 amino acids. The CDR3 loop is CASSPPGGRGGRQFF. DNA for the CDR3: TGTGCCAGCAGTCCTCCTGGTGGGCGGGGGGGCCGTCAGTTCTTC.

The chain couples TRBV15 to TRBJ1-1; D is ambiguous. The germline CDR1 and CDR2 sequences are LNHNV and YYDKDF (reference sequence). The CDR3 consists of 13 residues. The V end lost 5 bases, the J end lost 1 base, and 8 bases lay between the germline ends. The CDR3 DNA follows: TGTGCCACCAGCGTAAGACAGAACACTGAAGCTTTCTTT. This codes for CATSVRQNTEAFF.

The rearrangement joins TRBV2 to TRBJ1-2; TRBD1 aligns across 10 bases. CDR3 length: 14 amino acids. Trimming took 6 bases from V and 7 from J; bases not matched to a gene: 8. From germline, CDR1 is SNHLY and CDR2 FYNNEI. CDR3 DNA: TGTGCCAGCAGAGGTACGGACAGGGGGTTTGGCTACACCTTC. Translated, it gives CASRGTDRGFGYTF.